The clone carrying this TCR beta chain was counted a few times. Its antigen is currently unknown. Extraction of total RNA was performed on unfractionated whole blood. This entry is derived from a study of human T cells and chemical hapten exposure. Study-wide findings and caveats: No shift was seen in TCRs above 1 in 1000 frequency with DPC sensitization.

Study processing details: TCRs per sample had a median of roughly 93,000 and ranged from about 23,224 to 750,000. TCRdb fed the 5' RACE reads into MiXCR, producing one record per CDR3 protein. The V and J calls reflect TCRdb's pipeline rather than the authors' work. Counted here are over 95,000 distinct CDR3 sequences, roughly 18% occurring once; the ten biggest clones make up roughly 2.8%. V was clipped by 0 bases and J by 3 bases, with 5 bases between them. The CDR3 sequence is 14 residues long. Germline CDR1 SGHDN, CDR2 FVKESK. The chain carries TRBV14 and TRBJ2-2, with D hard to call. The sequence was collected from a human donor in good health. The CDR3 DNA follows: TGTGCCAGCAGCCAAGAGATATACACCGGGGAGCTGTTTTTT. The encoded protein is CASSQEIYTGELFF.